This TCR beta chain was sequenced during a study of CD8+CD57+ T cells in acquired aplastic anemia (dated by TCRdb to 2016 to 2019). As for the study more broadly: On average, sorted CD4+ and CD8+ cells yielded about 3 ug of extracted DNA, with a range of about 0.19 to 30 ug. An average of approximately 9.8 million reads for CD4+ cells and 11 million or so reads for CD8+ cells was obtained from healthy donor samples.

The paper's findings and limits, for the study overall: Around 28 CD8+ CDR3 sequences were found to be shared between patients and controls, but these sequences appeared to be highly expressed in patients and within the immunodominant clones of the patients. Between patients and healthy controls, no significant difference in CD8+ Simpson's diversity was found (P=0.060).

In this study, sorted CD4+ and CD8+ T cells from the blood of healthy subjects and of severe aplastic anemia patients had their TCR repertoires deep-sequenced. Ficoll-Paque density gradient centrifugation was used to isolate peripheral blood mononuclear cells. Before DNA extraction, CD4+ and CD8+ T cells were sorted by FACS or by magnetic beads. On this clonotype itself: The target of this receptor is not known. It has no much larger one-base neighbor in the sample; base qualities were not kept.

Genomic DNA was used as template for profiling of TCR beta VDJ combinations and CDR3 sequences. An Illumina HiSeq 2000 was used for TCR repertoire sequencing. Per the authors' processing: TRBV/TRBJ rearrangement plots, CDR3 size and DJ length profiles, and Simpson's diversity index were used to evaluate the repertoires. The most abundant DNA sequence in the deep sequencing data was defined as the immunodominant clone. CDR3 amino acid sequences were checked for sharing between subjects and were compared against published repertoires and the VDJdb database. In-frame beta chains were kept once TCRdb had trimmed the public reads at Q25 with fastp and called clones with MiXCR. CDR3 protein duplicates are merged, each entry listing the most common genes and DNA. The authors' filters were not applied to this entry. For this sample the table gives 400,000 to 450,000 distinct CDR3 sequences, of which 55% to 75% were detected only once. The ten biggest clones cover approximately 3.9% of the sample.

V loses 7 bases, J loses 4 bases, and the germline ends lie 12 bases apart. From the cysteine through the phenylalanine, the CDR3 covers 13 amino acids. Only CDR3 DNA remains: 39 bases, in frame from the first base. For CDR1 and CDR2, the germline V gene lists KGHDR and SFDVKD. The sequence joins TRBV24-1 to TRBJ1-2, with no D gene named confidently. This receptor was taken from a human donor in good health, serving as a control. Sequencing was done on a sample of sorted CD4+, CD8+, or CD8+CD57+ T cells (not recorded which) from PBMCs. The CDR3 protein is CATRPDEGYGYTF. The nucleotides are TGTGCCACCAGGCCGGACGAGGGCTATGGCTACACCTTC.